A single sample is the source of the 31 T cell receptor beta chains below, sequenced in a study of blood T cell repertoires in COVID-19. The data were produced by immunoSEQ multiplex PCR, yet TCRdb's version contains in-frame clones alone and is incomplete. The data hold a few hundred thousand clones, with approximately 84% observed a single time. The sample comprised PBMCs or T cells enriched from blood (not recorded which). Source of these receptors: a woman aged 30 to 39 who had recovered from COVID-19.

The chain combines TRBV6-1 with TRBJ2-7; maybe TRBD2 (6 bases). Trimming stripped 3 bases from V and 0 bases from J, with 12 bases between. The CDR3 length is 15 residues. Germline CDR1 reads MNHNS; CDR2 reads SASEGT. CDR3 protein: CASSDPGASSYEQYF. CDR3 bases: TGTGCCAGCAGTGATCCGGGAGCCTCCTCCTACGAGCAGTACTTC.

The rearrangement links TRBV5-4 to TRBJ2-5; D may be TRBD2 (5 bases). V lost 4 bases, J lost 5 bases, and 15 bases lay in between. Germline assignment: CDR1 SGHNT and CDR2 YYREEE (reference sequence). CDR3 length: 14 amino acids. CDR3 in DNA: TGTGCCAGCAGCGGGATGGCGGGCCAGGAGACCCAGTACTTC. It encodes CASSGMAGQETQYF.

V usage is TRBV7-9 and J usage is TRBJ2-1; TRBD1 matches at 9 bases. The V and J ends lost 7 bases and 9 bases, in that order; junction bases with no gene match: 13. The CDR3 is 15 amino acids. Germline V gene data show CDR1 as SEHNR and CDR2 as FQNEAQ (reference sequence). The DNA for the CDR3 is TGTGCCAGCACCCACTTGGGACAGGGTTATTCTGAGCAGTTCTTC. Translating gives CASTHLGQGYSEQFF.

The chain joins TRBV25-1 to TRBJ1-4; the match to TRBD1 covers 7 bases. This CDR3 contains 15 residues. Germline-derived CDR1 and CDR2 are MGHDK and SYGVNS. The trim removed 2 bases at V and 3 bases at J, leaving 3 bases unmatched. DNA of the CDR3: TGTGCCAGCAGTGAACCAGGGGGAGCTAATGAAAAACTGTTTTTT. It yields the protein CASSEPGGANEKLFF.

Here the CDR3 DNA reads TGCAGTGCTACACAGGGTACTGAGCAGTTCTTC. Its protein product is CSATQGTEQFF. The rearrangement links TRBV20-1 to TRBJ2-1, with D tentatively TRBD1 (6 bases). In germline, CDR1 is DFQATT, CDR2 SNEGSKA (reference sequence). The germline V and J ends were trimmed by 4 bases and 9 bases, with 10 bases remaining between them. CDR3 length equals 11 residues.

The CDR3 DNA is TGTGCCAGCAGCTTCGACGGGATATCACCCCTCCACTTT. This translates into CASSFDGISPLHF. The J gene is TRBJ1-6, the V gene TRBV7-9, with no clear D. Germline values: CDR1 SEHNR, CDR2 FQNEAQ (reference sequence). The germline V and J ends were trimmed by 3 bases and 10 bases, with 10 bases remaining between them. The CDR3 covers 13 residues. The full variable domain, completed using reference TRBV7-9 and TRBJ1-6, is DTGVSQNPRHKITKRGQNVTFRCDPISEHNRLYWYRQTLGQGPEFLTYFQNEAQLEKSRLLSDRFSAERPKGSFSTLEIQRTEQGDSAMYLCASSFDGISPLHFGNGTRLTVT.

V is TRBV12-3 or TRBV12-4 and J is TRBJ1-1, with D possibly TRBD1 on 6 matching bases. This CDR3 has 13 residues. V gave up 6 bases and J gave up 4 bases, with 12 bases separating them. In DNA, the CDR3 is TGTGCCAGCAGCCTCGAAGGGGGCACTGAAGCTTTCTTT. It is translated as CASSLEGGTEAFF.

The rearrangement joins TRBV5-1 to TRBJ2-3; 15 bases match TRBD2. Trimming took 1 base from V and 5 from J; bases not matched to a gene: 5. Germline CDR1 and CDR2: SGHRS and YFSETQ. The CDR3 has 17 amino acids. The CDR3 reads CASSLSGLAGGKDTQYF. The DNA of the CDR3 is TGCGCCAGCAGCTTGTCGGGACTAGCGGGGGGTAAAGATACGCAGTATTTT. Based on the CDR3 plus reference TRBV5-1 and TRBJ2-3, the full variable domain is KAGVTQTPRYLIKTRGQQVTLSCSPISGHRSVSWYQQTPGQGLQFLFEYFSETQRNKGNFPGRFSGRQFSNSRSEMNVSTLELGDSALYLCASSLSGLAGGKDTQYFGPGTRLTVL.

The chain combines TRBV10-3 with TRBJ2-5; 8 bases fit TRBD2. Germline CDR1 is ENHRY and CDR2 is SYGVKD. V was pared by 0 bases and J by 4 bases, with 4 bases of the junction left unmatched. The CDR3 has 15 residues. The chain's CDR3 is CAISESSGEGETQYF. The CDR3 bases are TGTGCCATCAGTGAGTCTAGCGGGGAGGGAGAGACCCAGTACTTC.

The V gene is TRBV5-1, the J gene TRBJ1-1; D gene ambiguous. Germline V CDR1 and CDR2: SGHRS, YFSETQ. V was shortened by 1 base and J by 2 bases, with 15 bases between the two germline ends. This CDR3 is 16 amino acids long. The CDR3 loop is CASSLLSVGLNTEAFF. CDR3 sequence (DNA): TGCGCCAGCAGCTTGTTGTCCGTTGGCCTTAACACTGAAGCTTTCTTT.

The gene calls are TRBV18 and TRBJ2-7; a weak D match, TRBD1 (6 bases). The CDR3 runs to 13 residues. The germline V gene has CDR1 KGHSH and CDR2 LQKENI. V was trimmed by 5 bases and J by 1 base, leaving 9 bases between them. This CDR3 reads CASSSTGSYEQYF. CDR3 DNA sequence: TGTGCCAGCTCATCGACAGGATCCTACGAGCAGTACTTC.

The rearrangement uses TRBV11-3 and TRBJ2-1, with 12 bases lining up with TRBD2. The length of the CDR3 is 15 residues. Germline V gene sequence: CDR1 SGHNT, CDR2 YENEEA. With 5 bases clipped from V and 8 bases from J, the junction kept 7 bases outside the gene matches. CDR3 sequence: CASSPGLAGIDEQFF. As DNA, the CDR3 is TGTGCCAGCAGCCCAGGACTAGCGGGAATCGATGAGCAGTTCTTC.

The J gene is TRBJ1-5, the V gene TRBV9, with a weak D call TRBD1 (5 bases). The V gene's germline CDR1 is SGDLS and CDR2 YYNGEE. This CDR3 spans 14 amino acids. The germline V and J ends were trimmed by 0 bases and 6 bases, with 10 bases remaining between them. CDR3: CASSVGWGSQPQHF. In nucleotides, the CDR3 is TGTGCCAGCAGCGTAGGGTGGGGCAGTCAGCCCCAGCATTTT. Full variable domain (remainder filled in from reference TRBV9 and TRBJ1-5): DSGVTQTPKHLITATGQRVTLRCSPRSGDLSVYWYQQSLDQGLQFLIQYYNGEERAKGNILERFSAQQFPDLHSELNLSSLELGDSALYFCASSVGWGSQPQHFGDGTRLSIL.

The chain has TRBV2 and TRBJ1-4; 7 bases align to TRBD1. The J segment lost 8 bases and the V segment lost 6 bases, leaving 6 bases of the junction unmatched. Germline CDR1 reads SNHLY; CDR2 reads FYNNEI. The CDR3 is made up of 13 amino acids. The CDR3 DNA follows: TGTGCCAGCAGAGACAGGGCGGGAGAAAAACTGTTTTTT. Encoded protein: CASRDRAGEKLFF.

The chain links TRBV30 to TRBJ2-1; D is perhaps TRBD1 (5 bases). The CDR3 runs 11 residues. The V end was cut by 8 bases, the J end by 3 bases, with 8 bases between. CDR1 and CDR2 from the germline V gene are GTSNPN and SVGIG (reference sequence). CDR3 residues: CAQGNYNEQFF. The CDR3 DNA is TGTGCCCAGGGAAACTACAATGAGCAGTTCTTC.

The V call is TRBV2, the J call TRBJ2-7; TRBD1 aligns across 9 bases. Looked up from germline, CDR1 is SNHLY and CDR2 is FYNNEI. Trimming cost V 8 bases and J 2 bases; bases outside gene matches: 13. The CDR3 consists of 16 residues. CDR3 bases: TGTGCCAGCTTTAACGAGGAGGACAGGGGCGCCTACGAGCAGTACTTC. Translating gives CASFNEEDRGAYEQYF.

The chain is built from TRBV7-9 and TRBJ1-2, with TRBD1 identical over 10 bases. There are 15 residues in the CDR3. Trimming cost V 4 bases and J 6 bases; bases outside gene matches: 8. Germline V gives CDR1 SEHNR, CDR2 FQNEAQ (reference sequence). The CDR3 nucleotides read TGTGCCAGCAGCTCCCCGACAGGGGGCTTGGATGGCTACACCTTC. This sequence encodes CASSSPTGGLDGYTF.

This clone is a singleton in its sample. The chain is built from TRBV28 and TRBJ1-3; unclear D gene. The V and J ends lost 6 bases and 0 bases respectively, with 9 bases between them. This CDR3 contains 14 residues. Germline values: CDR1 MDHEN, CDR2 SYDVKM. The CDR3 bases are TGTGCCAGCAGCCCCTCTAACTCTGGAAACACCATATATTTT. Its protein is CASSPSNSGNTIYF.

The chain recombines TRBV19 with TRBJ1-5; tentative D call: TRBD1 (5 bases). Per the germline V gene, CDR1 is LNHDA and CDR2 is SQIVND (reference sequence). The V and J ends lost 3 bases and 5 bases respectively, with 17 bases between them. The CDR3 consists of 16 residues. CDR3 residues: CASSIPSGGRHQPQHF. The CDR3, as DNA: TGTGCCAGTAGTATCCCGTCGGGGGGGAGGCATCAGCCCCAGCATTTT.

The chain combines TRBV7-9 with TRBJ2-2; no clear D gene. The germline CDR1 and CDR2 sequences are SEHNR and FQNEAQ (reference sequence). Trimming cost V 2 bases and J 5 bases, with 6 bases left between them. CDR3 size: 13 residues. CDR3 in amino acids: CASSLWATGELFF. The CDR3 nucleotides read TGTGCCAGCAGCTTATGGGCGACCGGGGAGCTGTTTTTT. Together with reference TRBV7-9 and TRBJ2-2, the CDR3 gives the full variable domain: DTGVSQNPRHKITKRGQNVTFRCDPISEHNRLYWYRQTLGQGPEFLTYFQNEAQLEKSRLLSDRFSAERPKGSFSTLEIQRTEQGDSAMYLCASSLWATGELFFGEGSRLTVL.

The chain couples TRBV29-1 to TRBJ1-1; D gene ambiguous. In germline, CDR1 is SQVTM, CDR2 ANQGSEA. The CDR3 has 13 residues. Trimming removed 2 bases at V and 1 base at J, with 8 bases between. The CDR3 spells CSVEMRRNTEAFF. CDR3 in DNA: TGCAGCGTTGAAATGAGGAGGAACACTGAAGCTTTCTTT. The variable domain in full, completed from reference TRBV29-1 and TRBJ1-1, reads SAVISQKPSRDICQRGTSLTIQCQVDSQVTMMFWYRQQPGQSLTLIATANQGSEATYESGFVIDKFPISRPNLTFSTLTVSNMSPEDSSIYLCSVEMRRNTEAFFGQGTRLTVV.

There are a few counts of this clone. The chain couples TRBV5-1 to TRBJ2-7; 7 positions match TRBD1. Trimming removed 4 bases from V and 4 bases from J; junction bases left unmatched: 5. The CDR3 runs 13 residues. Germline values: CDR1 SGHRS, CDR2 YFSETQ. CDR3 DNA sequence: TGCGCCAGCAGCCCGCTGACAGGGTACGAGCAGTACTTC. Translation: CASSPLTGYEQYF.

This rearrangement joins TRBV18 to TRBJ2-3; 7 bases line up with TRBD1. There are 16 residues in the CDR3. Trimming at V came to 3 bases and at J to 1 base, leaving 7 bases not matched to a gene. CDR1 KGHSH and CDR2 LQKENI come from the germline V gene. CDR3 amino acids: CASSPSGGMGTDTQYF. The CDR3 DNA reads TGTGCCAGCTCACCCTCAGGGGGTATGGGCACAGATACGCAGTATTTT.

The rearrangement joins TRBV2 to TRBJ1-1; TRBD1 agrees at 8 bases. Germline lookup yields CDR1 SNHLY and CDR2 FYNNEI. Trimming took 6 bases from V and 0 from J; bases not matched to a gene: 3. CDR3 size: 14 residues. The CDR3 DNA reads as TGTGCCAGCAGGAGGGACAGGATGAACACTGAAGCTTTCTTT. This gives the protein CASRRDRMNTEAFF.

V gene TRBV29-1 combines with J gene TRBJ2-1; 10 bases are a match to TRBD2. Per the germline V gene, CDR1 is SQVTM and CDR2 is ANQGSEA. Trimming at V came to 6 bases and at J to 0 bases, leaving 8 bases not matched to a gene. The CDR3 runs to 16 residues. This CDR3 is CSVYGGLADSYNEQFF. The CDR3 nucleotides are TGCAGCGTCTACGGTGGACTAGCGGACTCCTACAATGAGCAGTTCTTC.

The gene calls are TRBV27 and TRBJ1-5, with TRBD1 as a possible D gene (6 bases). CDR1 and CDR2 (germline): MNHEY, SMNVEV (reference sequence). This CDR3 is 14 amino acids long. Trimming stripped 10 bases from V and 4 bases from J, with 17 bases between. The DNA of the CDR3 is TGTGCCACCTGGGGGGGGCAGATTAATCAGCCCCAGCATTTT. This codes for CATWGGQINQPQHF.

The rearrangement links TRBV15 to TRBJ2-7; weak D call: TRBD1 (5 bases). Germline V CDR1 and CDR2: LNHNV, YYDKDF (reference sequence). The CDR3 contains 14 residues. V was cut by 2 bases and J by 4 bases, with 12 bases left in between. CDR3 amino acids: CATSRLGLSYEQYF. CDR3 DNA sequence: TGTGCCACCAGCAGACTGGGGCTATCTTACGAGCAGTACTTC.

This chain links TRBV9 with TRBJ2-3, with 9 bases aligning to TRBD2. The germline V gene encodes CDR1 SGDLS and CDR2 YYNGEE. This CDR3 comprises 15 residues. Trimming at V came to 1 base and at J to 4 bases, leaving 4 bases not matched to a gene. The DNA of the CDR3 is TGTGCCAGCAGCGTAAGCGGGGGGTCGGCAGATACGCAGTATTTT. This codes for CASSVSGGSADTQYF.

V usage is TRBV11-2 and J usage is TRBJ1-6, with a tentative D call TRBD1 (6 bases). Per germline, CDR1 SGHAT and CDR2 FQNNGV. Trimming shortened V by 1 base and J by 2 bases, and 9 bases separated the two germline ends. The CDR3 length is 16 residues. The CDR3 nucleotides are TGTGCCAGCAGCTTAGTGGCAGGGGCCTATAATTCACCCCTCCACTTT. Translation: CASSLVAGAYNSPLHF.

The J gene is TRBJ2-3, the V gene TRBV9; 8 bases fit TRBD2. J was trimmed by 7 bases and V by 0 bases; bases with no gene match: 7. Looked up from germline, CDR1 is SGDLS and CDR2 is YYNGEE. The CDR3 is made up of 15 amino acids. The CDR3 coding sequence is TGTGCCAGCAGCGTAGCTAGGCGGGGGGCAAATACGCAGTATTTT. This codes for CASSVARRGANTQYF.

This clone was observed once. This chain connects TRBV7-9 to TRBJ2-7; no clear D. Germline lookup yields CDR1 SEHNR and CDR2 FQNEAQ (reference sequence). Trimming took 3 bases from V and 1 from J, leaving 4 bases between them. This CDR3 region has 12 residues. The CDR3 sequence is CASSFGSYEQYF. The CDR3 nucleotides are TGTGCCAGCAGCTTCGGGTCCTACGAGCAGTACTTC.